A single sample is the source of the 31 T cell receptor beta chains below, sequenced in a study of blood T cell repertoires in COVID-19. The method was immunoSEQ multiplex PCR; TCRdb's version includes in-frame clones alone and lacks a portion of them. Counted here are some 140,000 clones, 75% to 80% occurring once; the ten biggest clones make up around 1.7%. The source material was peripheral blood. All receptors come from a man older than 75 with acute or convalescent COVID-19.

The CDR3 loop is CASSRDTSETQYF. CDR3 DNA sequence: TGTGCCAGCAGCCGGGATACGTCAGAGACCCAGTACTTC. The V gene is TRBV7-9, the J gene TRBJ2-5; D perhaps matches TRBD2 (5 bases). This CDR3 region has 13 residues. The germline gives CDR1 SEHNR, CDR2 FQNEAQ (reference sequence). The V end lost 5 bases, the J end lost 4 bases, and 11 bases lay between the germline ends.

This chain links TRBV7-2 with TRBJ2-1, with D possibly matching TRBD1 (6 bases). The V end lost 1 base, the J end lost 4 bases, and 11 bases lay between the germline ends. This CDR3 spans 15 amino acids. Germline loops: CDR1 SGHTA, CDR2 FQGNSA. The CDR3 DNA reads as TGTGCCAGCAGCTTAGGGGGACACCCGTACAATGAGCAGTTCTTC. Encoded protein: CASSLGGHPYNEQFF.

This clone was seen a few times. The rearrangement links TRBV19 to TRBJ1-2; D gene unclear. Germline CDR1 and CDR2: LNHDA and SQIVND (reference sequence). The CDR3 length is 14 residues. V lost 9 bases, J lost 2 bases, and 16 bases lay in between. CDR3 in DNA: TGTGCCAGCCACCTGGGGAGGGTGAACTATGGCTACACCTTC. Protein sequence: CASHLGRVNYGYTF.

This chain links TRBV27 with TRBJ2-3; D is possibly TRBD1 (5 bases). V gave up 6 bases and J gave up 5 bases, with 12 bases separating them. The germline V gene has CDR1 MNHEY and CDR2 SMNVEV (reference sequence). This CDR3 is built from 13 residues. The CDR3 nucleotides are TGTGCCAGCAGGCTGGGGCGAATAGATACGCAGTATTTT. Encoded protein: CASRLGRIDTQYF.

The chain uses TRBV19 and TRBJ2-3; D not certain. V shed 6 bases and J shed 3 bases, with 13 bases lying between them. The CDR3 is made up of 14 amino acids. Germline V gene sequence: CDR1 LNHDA, CDR2 SQIVND (reference sequence). CDR3 sequence: CASRVLGSTDTQYF. CDR3 nucleotides: TGTGCCAGTAGAGTGCTAGGCTCGACAGATACGCAGTATTTT.

Here the CDR3 reads CAWSHRTGRGNYGYTF. The CDR3 nucleotides are TGTGCCTGGAGCCACCGGACAGGTCGGGGAAACTATGGCTACACCTTC. This chain joins TRBV30 and TRBJ1-2; TRBD1 matches 7 bases. Germline CDR1 is GTSNPN and CDR2 is SVGIG (reference sequence). V shed 3 bases and J 2 bases; nucleotides not matched to a gene: 12. The CDR3 has 16 residues.

The gene calls are TRBV28 and TRBJ2-1, with TRBD1 as a possible D gene (6 bases). This CDR3 has 14 residues. V was trimmed by 5 bases and J by 6 bases, leaving 14 bases between them. Looked up from germline, CDR1 is MDHEN and CDR2 is SYDVKM. This CDR3 is CASSRTGYFNEQFF. CDR3 coding DNA: TGTGCCAGCAGTAGAACAGGGTATTTCAATGAGCAGTTCTTC.

The chain employs TRBV6-5 and TRBJ1-4; 8 positions match TRBD1. This CDR3 has 15 amino acids. Germline values: CDR1 MNHEY, CDR2 SVGAGI. The V gene end was trimmed by 6 bases and the J gene end by 8 bases; junction bases not matched to a gene: 11. As DNA, the CDR3 is TGTGCCAGCAGACCTTTCCAGGGGGCTCAGGAAAAACTGTTTTTT. Its translation: CASRPFQGAQEKLFF.

The chain combines TRBV10-3 with TRBJ1-3; unclear D gene. Germline CDR1 is ENHRY and CDR2 is SYGVKD. Trimming removed 7 bases from V and 0 bases from J, with 10 bases in between. This CDR3 comprises 14 residues. CDR3 protein: CAITADFSGNTIYF. CDR3 coding DNA: TGTGCCATCACGGCGGACTTCTCTGGAAACACCATATATTTT.

The chain recombines TRBV18 with TRBJ2-3, with a tentative D call TRBD1 (5 bases). Trimming took off 4 bases at V and 4 bases at J, with 18 bases between the two ends. CDR1 KGHSH and CDR2 LQKENI come from the germline V gene. This CDR3 has 16 amino acids. CDR3 nucleotide sequence: TGTGCCAGCTCACAAATAGATCCAGGGTTTTCAGATACGCAGTATTTT. This translates into CASSQIDPGFSDTQYF.

The chain couples TRBV24-1 to TRBJ2-3; D is possibly TRBD1 (7 bases). V gave up 5 bases and J gave up 3 bases, with 23 bases separating them. CDR3 size: 18 residues. CDR1 is KGHDR, CDR2 SFDVKD, per germline. CDR3 sequence reads: CATSVETGRGGMTDTQYF. The CDR3 DNA reads as TGTGCCACCAGTGTGGAGACAGGGAGAGGAGGGATGACAGATACGCAGTATTTT.

The gene calls are TRBV10-1 and TRBJ2-1; perhaps TRBD1 as D (6 bases). The CDR3 is made up of 18 amino acids. The germline V and J ends were trimmed by 8 bases and 3 bases, with 26 bases remaining between them. The germline gives CDR1 WNHNN, CDR2 SYGVQD (reference sequence). The CDR3: CASGNPLVQGSDYNEQFF. The CDR3 nucleotides read TGCGCCAGCGGCAACCCTCTCGTTCAGGGGAGTGACTACAATGAGCAGTTCTTC.

This clone came up a few times. The chain couples TRBV3-1 (or the pseudogene TRBV3-2) to TRBJ1-2; 7 positions match TRBD1. The CDR3 runs 13 residues. Trimming at V came to 1 base and at J to 8 bases, leaving 4 bases not matched to a gene. Germline values: CDR1 LGHDT, CDR2 YNNKEL (reference sequence). DNA of the CDR3: TGTGCCAGCAGCCAAGGACAGGGAGGCGGCTACACCTTC. Translating gives CASSQGQGGGYTF.

The rearrangement joins TRBV6-5 to TRBJ2-2, with TRBD2 identical over 13 bases. Germline CDR1 and CDR2: MNHEY and SVGAGI. The ends lost 9 bases at V and 6 bases at J; junction bases unmatched: 7. This CDR3 comprises 15 residues. CDR3 DNA sequence: TGTGCCAGTTCATCGGGACTAGCGGGGCCCGGGGAGCTGTTTTTT. It specifies CASSSGLAGPGELFF.

This sequence joins TRBV29-1 and TRBJ2-3; D might be TRBD1 (7 bases). The CDR3 totals 15 residues. V shed 2 bases and J shed 3 bases, with 15 bases lying between them. The germline gives CDR1 SQVTM, CDR2 ANQGSEA. The chain's CDR3 is CSVESEGASTDTQYF. CDR3 DNA: TGCAGCGTTGAATCGGAGGGGGCCTCTACAGATACGCAGTATTTT.

In this sample, this clone turned up a few times. The chain has TRBV11-3 and TRBJ2-3, with no clear D. CDR3 length equals 13 residues. The germline V and J ends were trimmed by 5 bases and 5 bases, with 11 bases remaining between them. The germline V gene encodes CDR1 SGHNT and CDR2 YENEEA. CDR3 protein: CASSQGRVDTQYF. CDR3 sequence (DNA): TGTGCCAGCAGCCAAGGCCGGGTAGATACGCAGTATTTT. Supplemented by reference TRBV11-3 and TRBJ2-3, the full variable domain reads EAGVVQSPRYKIIEKKQPVAFWCNPISGHNTLYWYLQNLGQGPELLIRYENEEAVDDSQLPKDRFSAERLKGVDSTLKIQPAELGDSAVYLCASSQGRVDTQYFGPGTRLTVL.

This clone appeared a few times. This chain links TRBV2 with TRBJ2-5, with 10 bases aligning to TRBD2. The germline V gene encodes CDR1 SNHLY and CDR2 FYNNEI. The length of the CDR3 is 16 residues. Losses at the gene ends were 2 bases for V and 8 bases for J; bases not matched to a gene: 11. The CDR3 nucleotides are TGTGCCAGCAGTGAATTGAAGCGGGGGGGCCTGGTTACCCAGTACTTC. It codes for CASSELKRGGLVTQYF.

This clone has just a few counts. The J gene is TRBJ2-4, the V gene TRBV28, with 11 bases aligning to TRBD2. CDR3 size: 15 residues. CDR1 MDHEN and CDR2 SYDVKM come from the germline V gene. V shed 5 bases and J 9 bases; nucleotides not matched to a gene: 9. The CDR3 is CASSTSGGGVGIQYF. The CDR3 nucleotides read TGTGCCAGCAGTACTAGCGGGGGTGGGGTTGGCATTCAGTACTTC.

J is TRBJ2-2 and V is TRBV19, with a tentative D call TRBD1 (5 bases). Germline loops: CDR1 LNHDA, CDR2 SQIVND (reference sequence). V was clipped by 3 bases and J by 1 base, with 6 bases between them. This CDR3 has 14 residues. CDR3 loop: CASSMGQNTGELFF. DNA for the CDR3: TGTGCCAGTAGTATGGGGCAGAACACCGGGGAGCTGTTTTTT.

The chain couples TRBV7-2 to TRBJ2-7; 7 nucleotides align to TRBD1. This CDR3 has 14 amino acids. Germline lookup yields CDR1 SGHTA and CDR2 FQGNSA. J lost 4 bases, V lost 2 bases, and 5 bases had no gene match. CDR3 sequence (DNA): TGTGCCAGCAGCTTATGGGGACAGACATACGAGCAGTACTTC. It encodes CASSLWGQTYEQYF. Supplemented by reference TRBV7-2 and TRBJ2-7, the full variable domain reads GAGVSQSPSNKVTEKGKDVELRCDPISGHTALYWYRQSLGQGLEFLIYFQGNSAPDKSGLPSDRFSAERTGGSVSTLTIQRTQQEDSAVYLCASSLWGQTYEQYFGPGTRLTVT.

V usage is TRBV24-1 and J usage is TRBJ2-3; D might be TRBD2 (6 bases). Between the trimmed V and J ends, which lost 4 bases and 0 bases, there was a span of 10 bases. The CDR3 totals 15 residues. Germline CDR1 reads KGHDR; CDR2 reads SFDVKD. CDR3 protein: CATSDGGVSTDTQYF. CDR3 DNA: TGTGCCACCAGTGACGGCGGGGTTAGCACAGATACGCAGTATTTT.

The rearrangement links TRBV20-1 to TRBJ1-1; D unclear. Trimming pared 5 bases from V and 8 bases from J, leaving 9 bases between. The germline CDR1 and CDR2 sequences are DFQATT and SNEGSKA (reference sequence). This CDR3 contains 10 residues. The CDR3, as DNA: TGCAGTGCTGCTAAGGAGGAAGCTTTCTTT. The encoded protein is CSAAKEEAFF.

This clone appeared once. The chain has TRBV6-5 and TRBJ1-2; 9 positions agree with TRBD1. J gave up 8 bases and V 6 bases, and 7 bases lay outside the gene matches. CDR3 size: 13 residues. Per the germline V gene, CDR1 is MNHEY and CDR2 is SVGAGI. The CDR3 protein is CASSLQGAEGYTF. For the CDR3, the DNA is TGTGCCAGCAGCCTACAGGGGGCTGAAGGCTACACCTTC.

V usage is TRBV7-6 and J usage is TRBJ1-2; D is unclear. The V gene's germline CDR1 is SGHVS and CDR2 FNYEAQ. The ends were cut back, 2 bases at V and 2 bases at J, with 12 bases in the middle. This CDR3 has 15 amino acids. CDR3 protein: CASSLSPSGNYGYTF. CDR3 sequence (DNA): TGTGCCAGCAGCTTAAGCCCCTCGGGGAACTATGGCTACACCTTC.

CDR3 amino acids: CASSPPTGAYEQYF. The DNA for the CDR3 is TGTGCCAGCTCACCACCGACAGGAGCCTACGAGCAGTACTTC. The chain recombines TRBV18 with TRBJ2-7; TRBD1 might be the D (6 bases). The CDR3 contains 14 residues. V lost 0 bases and J 2 bases, leaving 8 bases between the germline ends. The germline gives CDR1 KGHSH, CDR2 LQKENI.

This sequence joins TRBV7-3 and TRBJ1-1; the match to TRBD1 covers 9 bases. The CDR3 length is 16 residues. Trimming at V came to 6 bases and at J to 1 base, leaving 9 bases not matched to a gene. Per the germline V gene, CDR1 is SGHTA and CDR2 is FQGTGA. CDR3 in DNA: TGTGCCAGCAGTTACGACCTGGGACAGGGGAACACTGAAGCTTTCTTT. Amino acid sequence: CASSYDLGQGNTEAFF.

V usage is TRBV9 and J usage is TRBJ1-2; tentatively, D is TRBD1 (6 bases). V was cut by 0 bases and J by 8 bases, with 8 bases left in between. Per germline, CDR1 SGDLS and CDR2 YYNGEE. CDR3 size: 12 residues. As DNA, the CDR3 is TGTGCCAGCAGCGTAGCCAGGGGCGGCTACACCTTC. It translates to CASSVARGGYTF.

The chain carries TRBV5-5 and TRBJ2-7; 12 bases agree with TRBD1. The CDR3 sequence is 14 residues long. Trimming at V came to 0 bases and at J to 6 bases, leaving 1 base not matched to a gene. Per germline, CDR1 SGHKS and CDR2 YYEKEE (reference sequence). The CDR3 DNA reads TGTGCCAGCAGCTTGGGGGACAGGGGGCGCGAGCAGTACTTC. This translates into CASSLGDRGREQYF.

This clone was found once. V gene TRBV6-1 combines with J gene TRBJ1-1, with 9 bases that match TRBD1. The junction had 11 bases not matched to a gene; V was cut back by 8 bases and J by 4 bases. This CDR3 is built from 15 residues. Germline CDR1 MNHNS, CDR2 SASEGT. CDR3: CASLRGDRAATEAFF. CDR3 sequence (DNA): TGTGCCAGCCTCAGGGGGGACAGGGCGGCCACTGAAGCTTTCTTT.

This clone was seen only a few times. The chain recombines TRBV5-8 with TRBJ1-5, with D possibly matching TRBD1 (6 bases). V was trimmed by 4 bases and J by 4 bases, leaving 6 bases between them. This CDR3 has 12 residues. Germline V gene lookup returns CDR1 SGHTS and CDR2 YDEGEE. The chain's CDR3 is CASSQGNQPQHF. The CDR3 nucleotides are TGTGCCAGCAGCCAGGGGAATCAGCCCCAGCATTTT.

The chain recombines TRBV23-1 with TRBJ2-1, with 13 bases aligning to TRBD2. TRBV23-1 is labeled an ORF, and its function is uncertain. This CDR3 has 18 residues. Germline trimming cut 2 bases from V and 2 bases from J; bases unmatched to any gene: 6. The CDR3 DNA reads TGCGCCAGCAGTCAAACTAGCGGGGGGGTCGGGACCTACAATGAGCAGTTCTTC. It yields the protein CASSQTSGGVGTYNEQFF.